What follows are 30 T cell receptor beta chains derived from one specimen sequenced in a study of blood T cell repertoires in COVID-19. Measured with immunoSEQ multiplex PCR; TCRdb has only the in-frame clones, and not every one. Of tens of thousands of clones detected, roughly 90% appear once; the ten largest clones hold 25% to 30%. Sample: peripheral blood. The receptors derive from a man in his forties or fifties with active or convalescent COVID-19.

The CDR3 nucleotides read TGTGCCAGCAGGAGTCGTCTAGCGGGAGGTGCAGATACGCAGTATTTT. Its protein product is CASRSRLAGGADTQYF. The chain recombines TRBV2 with TRBJ2-3, with TRBD2 identical over 11 bases. The CDR3 loop spans 16 amino acids. The V segment lost 6 bases and the J segment 4 bases; nucleotides outside the gene matches: 9. Germline V gene data show CDR1 as SNHLY and CDR2 as FYNNEI.

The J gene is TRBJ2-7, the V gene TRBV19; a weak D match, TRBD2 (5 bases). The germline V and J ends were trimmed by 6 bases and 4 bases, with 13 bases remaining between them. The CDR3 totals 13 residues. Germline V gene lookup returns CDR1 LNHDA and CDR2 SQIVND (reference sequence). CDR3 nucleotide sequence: TGTGCCAGTAGCAACGTGGACTTATACGAGCAGTACTTC. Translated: CASSNVDLYEQYF.

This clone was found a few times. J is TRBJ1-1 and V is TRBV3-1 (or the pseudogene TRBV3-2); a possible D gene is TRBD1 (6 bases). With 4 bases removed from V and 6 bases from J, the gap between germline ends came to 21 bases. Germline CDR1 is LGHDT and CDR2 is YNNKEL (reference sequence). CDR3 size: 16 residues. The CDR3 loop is CASSPYGGAYRSEAFF. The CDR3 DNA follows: TGTGCCAGCAGCCCCTATGGGGGGGCGTATAGGTCTGAAGCTTTCTTT.

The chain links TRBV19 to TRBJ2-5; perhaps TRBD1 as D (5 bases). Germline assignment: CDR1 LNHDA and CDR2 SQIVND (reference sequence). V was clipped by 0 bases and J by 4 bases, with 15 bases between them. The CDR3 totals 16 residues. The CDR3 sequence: CASSIDLLQGRETQYF. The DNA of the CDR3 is TGTGCCAGTAGTATAGATCTATTGCAGGGTCGAGAGACCCAGTACTTC. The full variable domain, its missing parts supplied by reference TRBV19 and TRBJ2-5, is DGGITQSPKYLFRKEGQNVTLSCEQNLNHDAMYWYRQDPGQGLRLIYYSQIVNDFQKGDIAEGYSVSREKKESFPLTVTSAQKNPTAFYLCASSIDLLQGRETQYFGPGTRLLVL.

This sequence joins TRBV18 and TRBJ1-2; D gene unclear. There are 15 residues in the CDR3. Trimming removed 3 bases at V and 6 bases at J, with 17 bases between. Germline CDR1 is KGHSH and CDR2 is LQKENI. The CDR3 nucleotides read TGTGCCAGCTCACCGAAGGACCGGGGTCGAGATGGCTACACCTTC. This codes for CASSPKDRGRDGYTF.

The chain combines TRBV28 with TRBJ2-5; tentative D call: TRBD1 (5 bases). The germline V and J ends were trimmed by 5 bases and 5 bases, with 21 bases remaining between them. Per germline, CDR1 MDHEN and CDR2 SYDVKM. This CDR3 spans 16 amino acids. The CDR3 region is CASSTSQAKKRETQYF. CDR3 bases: TGTGCCAGCAGTACTTCACAGGCCAAGAAACGTGAGACCCAGTACTTC. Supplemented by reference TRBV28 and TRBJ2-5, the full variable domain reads DVKVTQSSRYLVKRTGEKVFLECVQDMDHENMFWYRQDPGLGLRLIYFSYDVKMKEKGDIPEGYSVSREKKERFSLILESASTNQTSMYLCASSTSQAKKRETQYFGPGTRLLVL.

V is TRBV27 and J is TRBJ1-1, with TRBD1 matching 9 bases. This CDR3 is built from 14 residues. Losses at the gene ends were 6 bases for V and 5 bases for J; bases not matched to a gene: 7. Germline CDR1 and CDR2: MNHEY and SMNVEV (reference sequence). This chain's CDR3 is CASRSQGAVTEAFF. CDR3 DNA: TGTGCCAGCAGATCACAGGGGGCGGTGACTGAAGCTTTCTTT.

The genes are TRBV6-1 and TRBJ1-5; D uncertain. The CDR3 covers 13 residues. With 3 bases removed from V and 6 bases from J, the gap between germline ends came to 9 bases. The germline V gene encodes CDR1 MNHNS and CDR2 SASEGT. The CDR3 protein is CASSDGVGQPQHF. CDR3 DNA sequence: TGTGCCAGCAGTGACGGGGTTGGTCAGCCCCAGCATTTT.

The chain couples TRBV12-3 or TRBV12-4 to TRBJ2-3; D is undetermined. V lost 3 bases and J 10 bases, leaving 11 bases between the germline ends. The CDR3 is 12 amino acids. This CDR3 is CASSFFSTAQYF. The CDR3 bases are TGTGCCAGCAGTTTTTTTTCCACGGCGCAGTATTTT.

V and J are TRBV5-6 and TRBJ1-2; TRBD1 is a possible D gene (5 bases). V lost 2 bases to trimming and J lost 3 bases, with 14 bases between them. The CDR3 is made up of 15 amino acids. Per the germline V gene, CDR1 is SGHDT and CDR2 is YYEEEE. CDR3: CASSLKRGSDYGYTF. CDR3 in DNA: TGTGCCAGCAGCTTAAAACGGGGGAGCGACTATGGCTACACCTTC.

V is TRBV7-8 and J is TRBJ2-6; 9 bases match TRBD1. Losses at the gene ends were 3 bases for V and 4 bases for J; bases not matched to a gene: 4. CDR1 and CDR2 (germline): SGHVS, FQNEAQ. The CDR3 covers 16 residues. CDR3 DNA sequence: TGTGCCAGCAGCTTCGGGACAGGGTACGGGGCCAACGTCCTGACTTTC. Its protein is CASSFGTGYGANVLTF.

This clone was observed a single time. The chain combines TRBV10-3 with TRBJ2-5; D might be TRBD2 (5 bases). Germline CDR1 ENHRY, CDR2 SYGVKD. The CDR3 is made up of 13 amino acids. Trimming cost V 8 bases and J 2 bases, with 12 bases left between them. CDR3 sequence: CAIGRERQETQYF. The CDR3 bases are TGTGCCATCGGAAGGGAGAGACAAGAGACCCAGTACTTC.

In DNA form, the CDR3 reads TGCAGCGTTGGGGCAGGGGACACTGAAGCTTTCTTT. It yields the protein CSVGAGDTEAFF. The chain joins TRBV29-1 to TRBJ1-1; TRBD1 might be the D (6 bases). Trimming took 4 bases from V and 3 from J, leaving 9 bases between them. Germline V gene data show CDR1 as SQVTM and CDR2 as ANQGSEA. CDR3 length: 12 amino acids.

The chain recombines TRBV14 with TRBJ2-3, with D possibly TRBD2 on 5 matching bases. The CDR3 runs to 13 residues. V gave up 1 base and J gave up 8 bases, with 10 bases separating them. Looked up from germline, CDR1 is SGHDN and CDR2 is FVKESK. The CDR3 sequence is CASSQGRLSTQYF. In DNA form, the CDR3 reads TGTGCCAGCAGCCAAGGGAGGCTTAGTACGCAGTATTTT.

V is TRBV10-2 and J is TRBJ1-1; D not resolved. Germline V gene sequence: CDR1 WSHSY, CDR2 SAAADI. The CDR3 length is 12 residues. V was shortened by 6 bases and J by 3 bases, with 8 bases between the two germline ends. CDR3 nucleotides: TGCGCCAGCAGCCTAAGCCACACTGAAGCTTTCTTT. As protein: CASSLSHTEAFF.

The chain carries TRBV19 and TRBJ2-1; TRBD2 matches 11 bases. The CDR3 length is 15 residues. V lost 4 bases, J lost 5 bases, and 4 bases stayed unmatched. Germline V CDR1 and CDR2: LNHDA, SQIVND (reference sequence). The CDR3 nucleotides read TGTGCCAGTAGTACTTATAGCGGGGGGGACAATGAGCAGTTCTTC. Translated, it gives CASSTYSGGDNEQFF.

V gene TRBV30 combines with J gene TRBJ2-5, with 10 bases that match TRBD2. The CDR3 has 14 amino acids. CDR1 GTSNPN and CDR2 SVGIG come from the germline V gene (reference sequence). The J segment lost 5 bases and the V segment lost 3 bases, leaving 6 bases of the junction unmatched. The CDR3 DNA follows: TGTGCCTGGAGACGAGCGGGGGGGCAGGAGACCCAGTACTTC. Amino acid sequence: CAWRRAGGQETQYF.

In DNA form, the CDR3 reads TGTGCCAGCAGTCGCGACAGGGGAAATGAAAAACTGTTTTTT. It yields the protein CASSRDRGNEKLFF. The chain recombines TRBV5-4 with TRBJ1-4; 8 nucleotides line up with TRBD1. The germline V gene encodes CDR1 SGHNT and CDR2 YYREEE (reference sequence). The CDR3 has 14 residues. Trimming cost V 5 bases and J 5 bases; bases outside gene matches: 5.

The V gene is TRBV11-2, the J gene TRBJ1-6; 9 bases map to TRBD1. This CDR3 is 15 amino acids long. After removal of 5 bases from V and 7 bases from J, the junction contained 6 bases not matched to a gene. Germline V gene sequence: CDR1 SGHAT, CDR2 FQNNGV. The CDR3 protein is CASSPGTGRNSPLHF. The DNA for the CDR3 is TGTGCCAGCAGCCCTGGGACAGGGCGGAATTCACCCCTCCACTTT.

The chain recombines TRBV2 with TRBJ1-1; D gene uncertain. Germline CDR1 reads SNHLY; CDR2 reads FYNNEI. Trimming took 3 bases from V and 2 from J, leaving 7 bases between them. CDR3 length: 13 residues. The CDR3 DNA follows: TGTGCCAGCAGTGACCGGTTTAACACTGAAGCTTTCTTT. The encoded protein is CASSDRFNTEAFF. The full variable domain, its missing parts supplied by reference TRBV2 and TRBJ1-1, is EPEVTQTPSHQVTQMGQEVILRCVPISNHLYFYWYRQILGQKVEFLVSFYNNEISEKSEIFDDQFSVERPDGSNFTLKIRSTKLEDSAMYFCASSDRFNTEAFFGQGTRLTVV.

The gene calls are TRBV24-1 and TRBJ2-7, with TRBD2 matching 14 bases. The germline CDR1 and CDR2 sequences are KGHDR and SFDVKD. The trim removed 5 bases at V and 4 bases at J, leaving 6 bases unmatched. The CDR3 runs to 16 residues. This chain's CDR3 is CATSGTSGGPLYEQYF. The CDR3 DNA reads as TGTGCCACCAGTGGGACTAGCGGGGGGCCTCTGTACGAGCAGTACTTC.

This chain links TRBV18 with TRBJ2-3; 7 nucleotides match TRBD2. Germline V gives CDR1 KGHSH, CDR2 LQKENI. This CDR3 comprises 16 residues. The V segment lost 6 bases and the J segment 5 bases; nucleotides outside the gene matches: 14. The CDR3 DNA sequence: TGTGCCAGCTCTATGGTCGGGGAGGGCCGACAAGATACGCAGTATTTT. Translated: CASSMVGEGRQDTQYF.

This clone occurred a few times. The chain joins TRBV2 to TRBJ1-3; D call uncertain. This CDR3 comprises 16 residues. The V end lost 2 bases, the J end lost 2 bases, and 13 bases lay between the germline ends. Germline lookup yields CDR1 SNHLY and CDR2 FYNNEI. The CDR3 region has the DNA TGTGCCAGCAGTGAATTCCTCCGTTCTACTGGAAACACCATATATTTT. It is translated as CASSEFLRSTGNTIYF.

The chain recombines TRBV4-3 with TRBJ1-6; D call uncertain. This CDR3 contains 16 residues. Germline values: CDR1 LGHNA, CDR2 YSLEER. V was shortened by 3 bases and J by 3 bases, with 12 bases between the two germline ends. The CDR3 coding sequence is TGCGCCAGCAGCCAGGGGAGCGACCTCTATAATTCACCCCTCCACTTT. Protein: CASSQGSDLYNSPLHF.

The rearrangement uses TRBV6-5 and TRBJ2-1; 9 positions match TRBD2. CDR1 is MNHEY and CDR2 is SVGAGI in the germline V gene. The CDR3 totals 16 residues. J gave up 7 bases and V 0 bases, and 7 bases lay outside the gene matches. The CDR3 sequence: CASSYSISGSLNEQFF. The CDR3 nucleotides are TGTGCCAGCAGTTACTCAATTAGCGGGAGTTTAAATGAGCAGTTCTTC.

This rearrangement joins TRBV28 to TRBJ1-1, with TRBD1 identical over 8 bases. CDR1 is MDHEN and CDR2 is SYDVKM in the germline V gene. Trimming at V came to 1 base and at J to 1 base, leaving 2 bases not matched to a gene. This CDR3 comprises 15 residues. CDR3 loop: CASSLLQGANTEAFF. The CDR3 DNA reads TGTGCCAGCAGTTTATTGCAGGGGGCGAACACTGAAGCTTTCTTT. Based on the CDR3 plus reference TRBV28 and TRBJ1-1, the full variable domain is DVKVTQSSRYLVKRTGEKVFLECVQDMDHENMFWYRQDPGLGLRLIYFSYDVKMKEKGDIPEGYSVSREKKERFSLILESASTNQTSMYLCASSLLQGANTEAFFGQGTRLTVV.

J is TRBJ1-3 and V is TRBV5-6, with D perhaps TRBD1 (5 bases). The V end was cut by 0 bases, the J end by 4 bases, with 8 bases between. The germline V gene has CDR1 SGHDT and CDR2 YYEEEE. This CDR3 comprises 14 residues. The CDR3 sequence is CASSLVQGGNTIYF. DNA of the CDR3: TGTGCCAGCAGCTTGGTTCAGGGAGGAAACACCATATATTTT.

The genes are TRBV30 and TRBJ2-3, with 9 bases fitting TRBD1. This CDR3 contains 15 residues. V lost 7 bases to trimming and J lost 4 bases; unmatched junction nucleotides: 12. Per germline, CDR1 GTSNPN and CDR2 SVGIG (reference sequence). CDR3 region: CASNRGQGRPDTQYF. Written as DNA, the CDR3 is TGTGCCTCAAACCGGGGACAGGGAAGACCAGATACGCAGTATTTT. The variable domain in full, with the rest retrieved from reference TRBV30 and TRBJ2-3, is SQTIHQWPATLVQPVGSPLSLECTVEGTSNPNLYWYRQAAGRGLQLLFYSVGIGQISSEVPQNLSASRPQDRQFILSSKKLLLSDSGFYLCASNRGQGRPDTQYFGPGTRLTVL.

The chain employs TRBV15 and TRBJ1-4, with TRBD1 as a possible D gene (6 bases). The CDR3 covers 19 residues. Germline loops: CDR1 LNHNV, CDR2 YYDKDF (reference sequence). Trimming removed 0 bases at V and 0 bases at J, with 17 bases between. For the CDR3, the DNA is TGTGCCACCAGCAGAGATATGGGGGGGCCGGCTGCAACTAATGAAAAACTGTTTTTT. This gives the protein CATSRDMGGPAATNEKLFF.

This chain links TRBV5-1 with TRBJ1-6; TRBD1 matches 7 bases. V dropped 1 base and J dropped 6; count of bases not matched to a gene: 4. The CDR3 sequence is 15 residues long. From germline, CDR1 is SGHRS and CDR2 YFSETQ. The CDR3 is CASSLSGTANSPLHF. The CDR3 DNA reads TGCGCCAGCAGCTTGAGTGGGACAGCTAATTCACCCCTCCACTTT.